These 16 T cell receptor beta chains originate from one sample sequenced in a study of CD8+ T cells in alopecia areata. Extracted from the samples, RNA was reverse transcribed into cDNA to serve as the sequencing template. Produced via immunoSEQ multiplex PCR; TCRdb's table is partial and in-frame only. This table holds 40,000 to 50,000 clones, around three fifths found once. Treatment of the sample: oral pan-JAK inhibitor, 5-10 mg twice daily. This specimen was CD8+ T cells sorted from blood, taken at week 4, from a patient treated with tofacitinib. The receptor set was obtained from a human donor with alopecia areata.

The genes are TRBV29-1 and TRBJ1-2; D gene uncertain. The length of the CDR3 is 10 residues. V was shortened by 4 bases and J by 6 bases, with 6 bases between the two germline ends. Germline V CDR1 and CDR2: SQVTM, ANQGSEA. CDR3 nucleotide sequence: TGCAGCGTTGTTAGGGATGGCTACACCTTC. Translating gives CSVVRDGYTF. The entire variable domain, with the rest obtained from reference TRBV29-1 and TRBJ1-2, is as follows: SAVISQKPSRDICQRGTSLTIQCQVDSQVTMMFWYRQQPGQSLTLIATANQGSEATYESGFVIDKFPISRPNLTFSTLTVSNMSPEDSSIYLCSVVRDGYTFGSGTRLTVV.

This chain joins TRBV7-1 and TRBJ2-1, with 9 bases identical to TRBD2. TRBV7-1 is placed among ORFs of uncertain function. With V trimmed by 5 bases and J by 6 bases, 14 bases remained unmatched. The CDR3 consists of 17 residues. The CDR3 DNA reads as TGTGCCAGCAGCCTAAAACCATTGGGGACTAGCCGCAATGAGCAGTTCTTC. It yields the protein CASSLKPLGTSRNEQFF.

Details on this clone: Additional DNA sequences in this sample encode the identical CDR3. The chain uses TRBV4-3 and TRBJ2-7; D gene uncertain. This CDR3 region has 13 residues. The V end lost 0 bases, the J end lost 2 bases, and 5 bases lay between the germline ends. The germline gives CDR1 LGHNA, CDR2 YSLEER. DNA for the CDR3: TGCGCCAGCAGCCAAGACCGAGCCTACGAGCAGTACTTC. Its translation: CASSQDRAYEQYF.

This clone was seen a handful of times. J is TRBJ1-2 and V is TRBV21-1; TRBD1, the table's D call, lacks a check against the DNA. TRBV21-1 is labeled a pseudogene. The CDR3 runs to 13 residues. For the CDR3, the DNA is TGTGCCAGCGTGGTCAGGCATAACTATGGCTACACCTTC. Its translation is CASVVRHNYGYTF.

J is TRBJ1-2 and V is TRBV29-1; TRBD1 might be the D (6 bases). The CDR3 runs 11 residues. V lost 8 bases and J 3 bases, leaving 10 bases between the germline ends. Germline V lookup: CDR1 SQVTM, CDR2 ANQGSEA. CDR3 in amino acids: CSLWTDYGYTF. The CDR3 DNA sequence: TGCAGCCTGTGGACAGACTATGGCTACACCTTC.

The CDR3 DNA sequence: TGTGCCTGGAGTTGGGCTAGCGGGCGAGATACGCAGTATTTT. The encoded protein is CAWSWASGRDTQYF. The chain recombines TRBV30 with TRBJ2-3; TRBD2 aligns across 8 bases. Losses at the gene ends were 2 bases for V and 5 bases for J; bases not matched to a gene: 6. Looked up from germline, CDR1 is GTSNPN and CDR2 is SVGIG (reference sequence). The CDR3 extends over 14 amino acids.

The chain carries TRBV12-5 and TRBJ2-1; no reliable D call. Germline-derived CDR1 and CDR2 are LGHNT and FRNRAP. V was clipped by 0 bases and J by 4 bases, with 10 bases between them. CDR3 length: 15 amino acids. CDR3 nucleotides: TGTGCTAGTGGTTTGGTACCGTTAGGTTACAATGAGCAGTTCTTC. Translation gives CASGLVPLGYNEQFF.

The chain recombines TRBV15 with TRBJ2-2; 7 bases agree with TRBD1. J was trimmed by 6 bases and V by 4 bases; bases with no gene match: 2. Germline values: CDR1 LNHNV, CDR2 YYDKDF (reference sequence). This CDR3 has 13 residues. The CDR3 nucleotides are TGTGCCACCAGCACAGGGGGTTCCGGGGAGCTGTTTTTT. Its protein product is CATSTGGSGELFF.

DNA of the CDR3: TGCGCCAGCAGTCAATCTTTTCAGGGTGGTGGCTACACCTTC. It codes for CASSQSFQGGGYTF. This sequence joins TRBV23-1 and TRBJ1-2; D perhaps matches TRBD1 (5 bases). TRBV23-1 is treated as an ORF (open reading frame) with a function not yet certain. Trimming left V 0 bases short and J 7 bases short, with 12 bases between. This CDR3 has 14 residues.

The genes are TRBV30 and TRBJ2-1; D unclear. V gave up 5 bases and J gave up 7 bases, with 12 bases separating them. CDR1 is GTSNPN, CDR2 SVGIG, per germline (reference sequence). This CDR3 contains 12 residues. DNA of the CDR3: TGTGCCTGGTCCCGGGCGGTTAATGAGCAGTTCTTC. Protein product: CAWSRAVNEQFF.

The gene calls are TRBV5-1 and TRBJ2-5, with D unresolved. The CDR3 runs 11 residues. With 3 bases removed from V and 4 bases from J, the gap between germline ends came to 4 bases. Germline values: CDR1 SGHRS, CDR2 YFSETQ. The CDR3 bases are TGCGCCAGCAGCTGGGGAGAGACCCAGTACTTC. Protein sequence: CASSWGETQYF.

The DNA of the CDR3 is TGTGCCTGGAGGGAAGGGGGTAGCTATGGCTACACCTTC. Translation: CAWREGGSYGYTF. The chain joins TRBV30 to TRBJ1-2, with D possibly TRBD1 on 6 matching bases. CDR3 length equals 13 residues. CDR1 is GTSNPN and CDR2 is SVGIG in the germline V gene (reference sequence). The V end lost 3 bases, the J end lost 4 bases, and 12 bases lay between the germline ends.

The chain employs TRBV11-2 and TRBJ2-6; unclear D gene. Trimming stripped 7 bases from V and 4 bases from J, with 5 bases between. This CDR3 is built from 12 residues. Germline V CDR1 and CDR2: SGHAT, FQNNGV. The CDR3 is CASTRGANVLTF. The DNA for the CDR3 is TGTGCCAGCACAAGGGGGGCCAACGTCCTGACTTTC.

The V call is TRBV5-6, the J call TRBJ1-1, with unresolved D. Germline V gene sequence: CDR1 SGHDT, CDR2 YYEEEE. The V end lost 0 bases, the J end lost 1 base, and 4 bases lay between the germline ends. This CDR3 is built from 13 residues. Written as DNA, the CDR3 is TGTGCCAGCAGCTTGGGGAAGAACACTGAAGCTTTCTTT. It codes for CASSLGKNTEAFF.

The genes are TRBV29-1 and TRBJ2-3, with D uncertain. This CDR3 spans 11 amino acids. Trimming cost V 4 bases and J 6 bases, with 8 bases left between them. Germline CDR1 is SQVTM and CDR2 is ANQGSEA. CDR3 DNA sequence: TGCAGCGTTGTTCCTGGGGATACGCAGTATTTT. It yields the protein CSVVPGDTQYF.

This clone occurred once. The chain carries TRBV2 and TRBJ2-7; 9 bases fit TRBD1. Germline V gene data show CDR1 as SNHLY and CDR2 as FYNNEI. This CDR3 has 17 amino acids. J was trimmed by 3 bases and V by 8 bases; bases with no gene match: 17. The CDR3 DNA reads as TGTGCCAGCGGCGGACAGGGGAAGGGTGGGGAAAACTACGAGCAGTACTTC. It is translated as CASGGQGKGGENYEQYF.